One and the same sample provided the 31 T cell receptor beta chains below, sequenced in a study of shared T cell receptors in the human thymus. Using immunoSEQ multiplex PCR, the repertoire was profiled, and TCRdb retains in-frame clones only, with some absent. The table shows hundreds of thousands of clones, with roughly 88% occurring only once. These records were also assigned to another study, of human thymus T cells.

The sequencing sample was made of thymocytes. These receptors were obtained from a boy in the first two years of life with a congenital heart defect.

This rearrangement joins TRBV21-1 to TRBJ2-1; TRBD2 reflects the table's D call only, with no check against the DNA. TRBV21-1 is designated a pseudogene. This CDR3 comprises 16 residues. CDR3 DNA: TGTGCCAGCAGCGGAAGGGGACTAGCGGGGTGCAATGAGCAGTTCTTC. Translated, it gives CASSGRGLAGCNEQFF.

V is TRBV6-5 and J is TRBJ2-5, with 7 bases fitting TRBD1. This CDR3 has 15 residues. Trimming at V came to 6 bases and at J to 5 bases, leaving 12 bases not matched to a gene. Germline CDR1 reads MNHEY; CDR2 reads SVGAGI. The CDR3 region is CASRIPGQLGETQYF. As DNA, the CDR3 is TGTGCCAGCAGGATACCGGGACAGCTAGGGGAGACCCAGTACTTC.

This clone was counted once. The V call is TRBV6-6, the J call TRBJ2-7; TRBD1 matches 9 bases. The germline V gene has CDR1 MNHNY and CDR2 SVGAGI (reference sequence). This CDR3 has 14 residues. V dropped 7 bases and J dropped 4; count of bases not matched to a gene: 8. This chain's CDR3 is CASKEGTGSYEQYF. DNA for the CDR3: TGTGCCAGCAAGGAGGGGACAGGGAGTTACGAGCAGTACTTC.

The genes are TRBV2 and TRBJ2-7; 10 nucleotides agree with TRBD2. This CDR3 has 14 amino acids. Trimming cost V 3 bases and J 6 bases; bases outside gene matches: 5. Germline CDR1 is SNHLY and CDR2 is FYNNEI. CDR3 in DNA: TGTGCCAGCAGTGAGGCCGGGACTAGCGTCGAGCAGTACTTC. It is translated as CASSEAGTSVEQYF.

This rearrangement joins TRBV7-3 to TRBJ2-1, with a tentative D call TRBD2 (5 bases). Trimming pared 5 bases from V and 6 bases from J, leaving 11 bases between. The CDR3 sequence is 13 residues long. Germline V gene lookup returns CDR1 SGHTA and CDR2 FQGTGA. The CDR3 DNA sequence: TGTGCCAGCAGCCCTAGCCCCTGCAATGAGCAGTTCTTC. This codes for CASSPSPCNEQFF.

The J gene is TRBJ1-1, the V gene TRBV19; 8 bases are a match to TRBD1. Germline trimming cut 5 bases from V and 3 bases from J; bases unmatched to any gene: 11. CDR3 length: 16 residues. Germline V CDR1 and CDR2: LNHDA, SQIVND (reference sequence). CDR3 in amino acids: CASSPGTGWEDTEAFF. The CDR3, as DNA: TGTGCCAGTAGTCCGGGGACAGGCTGGGAGGACACTGAAGCTTTCTTT.

J is TRBJ2-2 and V is TRBV7-9; 7 nucleotides line up with TRBD1. Germline trimming cut 1 base from V and 6 bases from J; bases unmatched to any gene: 5. Germline loops: CDR1 SEHNR, CDR2 FQNEAQ (reference sequence). The CDR3 runs to 15 residues. The CDR3 DNA is TGTGCCAGCAGCTTAGTGCGTCAGGGGGCCGGGGAGCTGTTTTTT. Its translation: CASSLVRQGAGELFF.

V is TRBV4-1 and J is TRBJ1-1, with 8 nucleotides matching TRBD1. The CDR3 is 14 residues long. The J segment lost 6 bases and the V segment lost 5 bases, leaving 8 bases of the junction unmatched. Germline CDR1 MGHRA, CDR2 YSYEKL. The CDR3 DNA reads as TGCGCCAGCAGCAGCCCAAGGACAGGGCCTGAAGCTTTCTTT. Its protein product is CASSSPRTGPEAFF.

The CDR3: CASSPSSSGTPYYEQYF. The CDR3, as DNA: TGTGCCAGCAGTCCCTCTTCCAGCGGGACGCCTTACTACGAGCAGTACTTC. This rearrangement joins TRBV27 to TRBJ2-7, with 7 positions matching TRBD2. Germline CDR1 is MNHEY and CDR2 is SMNVEV (reference sequence). V gave up 5 bases and J gave up 3 bases; unmatched junction bases: 16. The CDR3 is 17 amino acids.

The gene calls are TRBV4-3 and TRBJ2-1; D remains ambiguous. Between the trimmed V and J ends, which lost 1 base and 8 bases, there was a span of 12 bases. The CDR3 is 14 residues long. Germline V CDR1 and CDR2: LGHNA, YSLEER. The CDR3 coding sequence is TGCGCCAGCAGCCAAGGTATTAGTTTCCATGAGCAGTTCTTC. This translates into CASSQGISFHEQFF.

The chain employs TRBV6-5 and TRBJ1-2; maybe TRBD1 (5 bases). Germline loops: CDR1 MNHEY, CDR2 SVGAGI. The V end lost 8 bases, the J end lost 3 bases, and 7 bases lay between the germline ends. The CDR3 consists of 11 residues. This chain's CDR3 is CASWGDYGYTF. CDR3 bases: TGTGCCAGCTGGGGGGACTATGGCTACACCTTC.

The chain couples TRBV7-8 to TRBJ2-7; TRBD2 aligns across 7 bases. The CDR3 is 15 residues long. The trim removed 4 bases at V and 2 bases at J, leaving 8 bases unmatched. Germline V gene data show CDR1 as SGHVS and CDR2 as FQNEAQ. The CDR3 nucleotides read TGTGCCAGCAGCTCCTACCCGGGGACTACCTACGAGCAGTACTTC. Translated, it gives CASSSYPGTTYEQYF.

The chain recombines TRBV7-9 with TRBJ2-1; TRBD2 matches at 7 bases. The CDR3 sequence is 14 residues long. The trim removed 1 base at V and 7 bases at J, leaving 4 bases unmatched. Germline values: CDR1 SEHNR, CDR2 FQNEAQ (reference sequence). The CDR3: CASSLGRAGNEQFF. The CDR3 bases are TGTGCCAGCAGCTTAGGTCGAGCGGGAAATGAGCAGTTCTTC.

The chain employs TRBV6-4 and TRBJ1-2; D call uncertain. Germline assignment: CDR1 MRHNA and CDR2 SNTAGT. The CDR3 covers 15 residues. Trimming shortened V by 7 bases and J by 4 bases, and 19 bases separated the two germline ends. The CDR3 region has the DNA TGTGCCAGCACCAAAACTCCGGGGTTCGTCTATGGCTACACCTTC. It translates to CASTKTPGFVYGYTF.

This clone was found a few times. The chain uses TRBV6-6 and TRBJ1-4, with unresolved D. Germline CDR1 and CDR2: MNHNY and SVGAGI (reference sequence). The CDR3 length is 12 residues. V lost 6 bases, J lost 6 bases, and 8 bases lay in between. The CDR3 DNA reads TGTGCCAGCAGCCCCCCCGATGAAAAACTGTTTTTT. Translation: CASSPPDEKLFF.

The V gene is TRBV6-5, the J gene TRBJ2-7, with D possibly being TRBD1 (5 bases). The CDR3 covers 14 residues. V was pared by 0 bases and J by 2 bases, with 8 bases between. Germline V CDR1 and CDR2: MNHEY, SVGAGI. DNA for the CDR3: TGTGCCAGCAGTTACTCGGGCAGGGCCTACGAGCAGTACTTC. This codes for CASSYSGRAYEQYF.

This clone turned up a few times. The chain couples TRBV7-2 to TRBJ1-3; the match to TRBD1 covers 7 bases. Germline lookup yields CDR1 SGHTA and CDR2 FQGNSA. The CDR3 has 15 amino acids. Trimming removed 4 bases from V and 0 bases from J; junction bases left unmatched: 3. The CDR3 sequence: CASSSTGSSGNTIYF. Here the CDR3 DNA reads TGTGCCAGCAGCTCGACAGGGAGCTCTGGAAACACCATATATTTT.

The chain joins TRBV6-4 to TRBJ2-2; 10 bases agree with TRBD2. Germline values: CDR1 MRHNA, CDR2 SNTAGT. This CDR3 region has 17 residues. J was trimmed by 1 base and V by 2 bases; bases with no gene match: 4. In nucleotides, the CDR3 is TGTGCCAGCAGTGACACCATAGCGGGAGGGAACACCGGGGAGCTGTTTTTT. Its protein product is CASSDTIAGGNTGELFF.

The chain recombines TRBV25-1 with TRBJ1-4, with 7 bases matching TRBD1. With V trimmed by 4 bases and J by 5 bases, 7 bases remained unmatched. Germline V gene lookup returns CDR1 MGHDK and CDR2 SYGVNS. This CDR3 has 15 residues. CDR3 in amino acids: CASSATQGQNEKLFF. In nucleotides, the CDR3 is TGTGCCAGCAGTGCCACTCAGGGACAGAATGAAAAACTGTTTTTT.

This clone was counted once. The genes are TRBV4-3 and TRBJ2-7; possibly TRBD1 for D (6 bases). Germline loops: CDR1 LGHNA, CDR2 YSLEER. The CDR3 runs 16 residues. V shed 1 base and J shed 4 bases, with 17 bases lying between them. The DNA for the CDR3 is TGCGCCAGCAGCCAAGCCAGGCAGGGGCGCGGTTACGAGCAGTACTTC. Protein: CASSQARQGRGYEQYF.

This chain links TRBV18 with TRBJ2-7, with D perhaps TRBD2 (5 bases). This CDR3 has 18 residues. Germline V gene lookup returns CDR1 KGHSH and CDR2 LQKENI. The V end was cut by 6 bases, the J end by 0 bases, with 24 bases between. DNA for the CDR3: TGTGCCAGCTCCACCACGGGCCCCCGGGGTCTCAGCTCCTACGAGCAGTACTTC. It codes for CASSTTGPRGLSSYEQYF.

This clone was detected only once. This chain uses TRBV2 with TRBJ1-2, with D perhaps TRBD1 (6 bases). Germline values: CDR1 SNHLY, CDR2 FYNNEI. The length of the CDR3 is 15 residues. V lost 8 bases to trimming and J lost 2 bases, with 18 bases between them. The CDR3 sequence is CASRPTGELNYGYTF. As DNA, the CDR3 is TGTGCCAGCCGGCCGACAGGCGAACTCAACTATGGCTACACCTTC.

DNA of the CDR3: TGTGCCAGCAGCTTGAATAAACAGGGCCCCTATGGCTACACCTTC. Translated, it gives CASSLNKQGPYGYTF. V gene TRBV5-6 combines with J gene TRBJ1-2; possible D gene TRBD1, 6 bases. The CDR3 runs 15 residues. Trimming cost V 1 base and J 4 bases, with 14 bases left between them. The germline V gene encodes CDR1 SGHDT and CDR2 YYEEEE.

V usage is TRBV18 and J usage is TRBJ2-3; D is perhaps TRBD2 (5 bases). Germline V lookup: CDR1 KGHSH, CDR2 LQKENI. The length of the CDR3 is 13 residues. V lost 5 bases to trimming and J lost 1 base, with 7 bases between them. The chain's CDR3 is CASSARGTDTQYF. The CDR3 nucleotides read TGTGCCAGCTCAGCGCGGGGCACAGATACGCAGTATTTT.

The chain has TRBV9 and TRBJ2-2; a weak D match, TRBD1 (6 bases). The V gene lost 3 bases and the J gene lost 4 bases, with 13 bases spanning the gap. The CDR3 covers 15 residues. CDR1 is SGDLS, CDR2 YYNGEE, per germline. The CDR3 here is CASSEGTGSTGELFF. The CDR3 nucleotides are TGTGCCAGCAGCGAGGGAACAGGGTCCACCGGGGAGCTGTTTTTT.

The chain recombines TRBV4-2 with TRBJ2-7; 7 bases agree with TRBD1. Germline CDR1 reads LGHNA; CDR2 reads YNFKEQ. The CDR3 contains 17 residues. The V segment lost 1 base and the J segment 2 bases; nucleotides outside the gene matches: 11. The chain's CDR3 is CASSQGPNRGRTYEQYF. CDR3 bases: TGTGCCAGCAGCCAAGGCCCCAACAGGGGACGGACCTACGAGCAGTACTTC.

This chain joins TRBV2 and TRBJ1-5; 8 bases agree with TRBD1. The CDR3 runs 16 residues. Trimming took 8 bases from V and 2 from J; bases not matched to a gene: 11. CDR1 SNHLY and CDR2 FYNNEI come from the germline V gene. CDR3 sequence: CASPTDRGGGNQPQHF. The CDR3 nucleotides read TGTGCCAGCCCCACCGACAGGGGTGGTGGCAATCAGCCCCAGCATTTT.

J is TRBJ2-2 and V is TRBV7-6; tentative D call: TRBD2 (7 bases). The CDR3 has 18 amino acids. V was shortened by 0 bases and J by 3 bases, with 17 bases between the two germline ends. The germline V gene has CDR1 SGHVS and CDR2 FNYEAQ. CDR3 amino acids: CASSLARGDNSYTGELFF. The CDR3 DNA reads TGTGCCAGCAGCTTAGCCCGGGGGGACAATTCCTACACCGGGGAGCTGTTTTTT.

The V gene is TRBV27, the J gene TRBJ1-3, with D unresolved. Per the germline V gene, CDR1 is MNHEY and CDR2 is SMNVEV (reference sequence). The CDR3 is made up of 16 amino acids. V was pared by 4 bases and J by 0 bases, with 13 bases between. CDR3 DNA: TGTGCCAGCAGTTCCGGGTCTCGAAGCTCTGGAAACACCATATATTTT. Its translation is CASSSGSRSSGNTIYF.

The chain links TRBV7-9 to TRBJ2-5; 7 bases align to TRBD1. Trimming took 5 bases from V and 4 from J; bases not matched to a gene: 13. CDR3 size: 16 residues. CDR1 and CDR2 (germline): SEHNR, FQNEAQ (reference sequence). Here the CDR3 reads CASSIPLRQGVETQYF. The CDR3 DNA reads TGTGCCAGCAGCATACCACTTAGGCAGGGGGTAGAGACCCAGTACTTC.

The chain couples TRBV5-1 to TRBJ1-1; possible D gene TRBD1, 6 bases. CDR1 is SGHRS and CDR2 is YFSETQ in the germline V gene. The germline V and J ends were trimmed by 5 bases and 5 bases, with 10 bases remaining between them. The CDR3 has 12 residues. The CDR3 reads CASSKGGTEAFF. CDR3 nucleotide sequence: TGCGCCAGCAGTAAGGGGGGGACTGAAGCTTTCTTT. Based on the CDR3 plus reference TRBV5-1 and TRBJ1-1, the full variable domain is KAGVTQTPRYLIKTRGQQVTLSCSPISGHRSVSWYQQTPGQGLQFLFEYFSETQRNKGNFPGRFSGRQFSNSRSEMNVSTLELGDSALYLCASSKGGTEAFFGQGTRLTVV.